One sample yielded the 4 T cell receptor beta chains listed below, sequenced in a study of blood T cell repertoires in COVID-19. Using immunoSEQ multiplex PCR, the repertoire was profiled, and TCRdb retains in-frame clones only, with some absent. The sample holds 150,000 to 200,000 clones, about 90% seen once. Material for sequencing was peripheral blood. The receptors here all came from a man aged 30 to 39 with COVID-19, enrolled during active disease.

The chain recombines TRBV7-9 with TRBJ1-1, with 9 nucleotides matching TRBD1. Germline CDR1 reads SEHNR; CDR2 reads FQNEAQ (reference sequence). V lost 2 bases and J lost 5; bases outside the gene matches: 12. CDR3 length: 17 residues. CDR3 DNA sequence: TGTGCCAGCAGCTTAAGGCCGGGACAGGGTAAAAGGACTGAAGCTTTCTTT. Residues: CASSLRPGQGKRTEAFF.

The chain recombines TRBV4-3 with TRBJ2-3; the match to TRBD2 covers 8 bases. The length of the CDR3 is 14 residues. Germline V gene sequence: CDR1 LGHNA, CDR2 YSLEER. Germline trimming cut 2 bases from V and 5 bases from J; bases unmatched to any gene: 3. The CDR3 loop is CASSQTGGGDTQYF. The DNA of the CDR3 is TGCGCCAGCAGCCAAACGGGGGGGGGAGATACGCAGTATTTT.

This clone has a single count. The chain recombines TRBV28 with TRBJ1-2; TRBD1 agrees at 7 bases. V dropped 8 bases and J dropped 2; count of bases not matched to a gene: 8. The CDR3 has 14 residues. Germline CDR1 MDHEN, CDR2 SYDVKM. DNA for the CDR3: TGTGCCAGCGCCCCCCCGGACAGGAACTATGGCTACACCTTC. Protein product: CASAPPDRNYGYTF.

This clone was seen a few times. This rearrangement joins TRBV30 to TRBJ1-6; the match to TRBD1 covers 10 bases. This CDR3 has 14 residues. Germline V gene lookup returns CDR1 GTSNPN and CDR2 SVGIG (reference sequence). The V gene end was trimmed by 4 bases and the J gene end by 8 bases; junction bases not matched to a gene: 5. This CDR3 reads CAWKVGTGDSPLHF. DNA for the CDR3: TGTGCCTGGAAAGTCGGGACAGGGGATTCACCCCTCCACTTT.